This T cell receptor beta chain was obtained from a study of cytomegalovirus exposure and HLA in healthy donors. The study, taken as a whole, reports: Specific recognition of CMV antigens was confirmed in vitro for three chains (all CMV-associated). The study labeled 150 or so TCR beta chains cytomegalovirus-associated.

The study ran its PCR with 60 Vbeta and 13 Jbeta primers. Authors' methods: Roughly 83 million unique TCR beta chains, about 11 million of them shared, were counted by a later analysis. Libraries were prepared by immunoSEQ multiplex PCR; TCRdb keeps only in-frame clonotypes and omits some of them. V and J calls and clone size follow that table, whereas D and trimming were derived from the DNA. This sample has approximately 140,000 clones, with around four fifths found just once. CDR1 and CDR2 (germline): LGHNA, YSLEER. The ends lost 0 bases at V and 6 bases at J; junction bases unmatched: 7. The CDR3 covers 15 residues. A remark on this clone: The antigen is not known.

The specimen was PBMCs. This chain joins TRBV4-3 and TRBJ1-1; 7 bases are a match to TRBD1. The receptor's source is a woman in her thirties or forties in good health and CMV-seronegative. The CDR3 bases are TGCGCCAGCAGCCAAGATTTGACAGGGAGGTCTGAAGCTTTCTTT. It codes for CASSQDLTGRSEAFF.